This is a list of T cell receptor beta chains from one sample in a study of T cell responses to AZD1222 COVID-19 vaccine. Measured with immunoSEQ multiplex PCR; TCRdb has only the in-frame clones, and not every one. This sample carries about 110,000 clones, about 82% of them seen once, and the ten largest clones take over 3%. The sequencing here drew on peripheral blood, taken on day 0 of AZD1222 vaccination. The receptors derive from an adult in good health. The CDR3 runs from the conserved cysteine through the conserved F or W.

J: TRBJ2-4; V: TRBV6-5; CDR3: CASSLEGTRGNIQYF
J: TRBJ2-1; V: TRBV7-2; CDR3: CASSFSGGAYEQFF
J: TRBJ2-7; V: TRBV3-1/TRBV3-2; CDR3: CASSPARTGAYEQYF
J: TRBJ2-2; V: TRBV6-4; CDR3: CASSDEYRNTGELFF
J: TRBJ2-3; V: TRBV5-4; CDR3: CASSSRGGPTDTQYF
J: TRBJ1-1; V: TRBV6-5; CDR3: CASSSRTDLNTEAFF
J: TRBJ2-7; V: TRBV29-1; CDR3: CSVEYGTYEQYF
J: TRBJ1-4; V: TRBV5-1; CDR3: CASSSLSVLGEKLFF
J: TRBJ2-7; V: TRBV21-1; CDR3: CASSNLRDRGLYEQYF
J: TRBJ2-6; V: TRBV5-6; CDR3: CASIPSPGQGAGANVLTF
J: TRBJ2-3; V: TRBV9; CDR3: CASSAGGGPDTQYF
J: TRBJ1-2; V: TRBV11-2; CDR3: CASRGRSYGYTF
J: TRBJ1-5; V: TRBV4-2; CDR3: CASSHLDRASNQPQHF
J: TRBJ2-5; V: TRBV9; CDR3: CASSLGTSFIETQYF
J: TRBJ2-3; V: TRBV3-1/TRBV3-2; CDR3: CASSQDTGTDTQYF
J: TRBJ2-7; V: TRBV4-2; CDR3: CASSQALGKYEQYF